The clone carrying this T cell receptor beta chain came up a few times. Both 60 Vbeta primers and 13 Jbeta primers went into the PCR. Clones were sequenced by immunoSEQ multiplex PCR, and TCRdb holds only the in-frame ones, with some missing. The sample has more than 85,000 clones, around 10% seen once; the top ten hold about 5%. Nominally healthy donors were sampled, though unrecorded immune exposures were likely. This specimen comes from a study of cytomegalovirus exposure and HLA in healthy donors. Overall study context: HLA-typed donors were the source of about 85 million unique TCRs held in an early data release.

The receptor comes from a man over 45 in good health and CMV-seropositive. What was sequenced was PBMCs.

The CDR3 here is CASSPEGLLDNYGYTF. The DNA for the CDR3 is TGTGCCAGCAGTCCCGAGGGTCTTCTAGATAACTATGGCTACACCTTC. V is TRBV7-9 and J is TRBJ1-2; D not resolved. Germline CDR1 SEHNR, CDR2 FQNEAQ (reference sequence). The V end was cut by 6 bases, the J end by 1 base, with 18 bases between. CDR3 length: 16 amino acids.